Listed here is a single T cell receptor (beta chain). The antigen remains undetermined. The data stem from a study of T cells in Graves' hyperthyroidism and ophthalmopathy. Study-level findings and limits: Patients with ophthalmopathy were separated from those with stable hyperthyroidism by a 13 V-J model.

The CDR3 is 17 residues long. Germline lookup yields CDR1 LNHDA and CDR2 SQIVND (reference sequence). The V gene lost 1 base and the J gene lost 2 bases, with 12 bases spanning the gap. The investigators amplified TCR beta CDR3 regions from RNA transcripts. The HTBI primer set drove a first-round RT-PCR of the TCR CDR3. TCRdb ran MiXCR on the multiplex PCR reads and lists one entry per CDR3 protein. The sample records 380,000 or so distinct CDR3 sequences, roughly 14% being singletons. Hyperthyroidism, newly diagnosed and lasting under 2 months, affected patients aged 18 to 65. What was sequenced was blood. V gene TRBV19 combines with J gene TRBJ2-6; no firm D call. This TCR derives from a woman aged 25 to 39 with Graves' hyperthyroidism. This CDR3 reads CASSIAVASAGANVLTF. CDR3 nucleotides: TGTGCCAGTAGTATAGCGGTGGCAAGCGCTGGGGCCAACGTCCTGACTTTC.